This T cell receptor (beta chain) was sequenced for a study of early T cells in non-severe SARS-CoV-2 infection (dated by TCRdb to about 2021). Concerning the study at large: Because TCR sequencing was done on bulk RNA from unsorted whole blood, the alpha and beta chains could not be paired. Broad study findings and their caveats: VDJdb matching was skewed toward anti-spike CD8 responses and likely underestimated virus-specific expansions, missing private and CD4 specificities.

The CDR3, from cysteine to phenylalanine, totals 15 residues. Just CDR3 DNA is preserved here, 45 bases in frame from base 1. CDR1 and CDR2 were assigned from the germline V gene as MNHEY and SVGAGI. V is clipped by 4 bases and J by 7 bases, and the sequence between their germline boundaries is 16 bases long. This was a case-control study nested in a cohort of healthcare workers in London, UK, who had nasopharyngeal swab PCR tests and blood samples taken every week. Healthcare workers were recruited between 23 and 31 March 2020, during the week of the UK lockdown, and were followed weekly for up to about 15 weeks. The library was produced with 5' RACE. Instrument used: NextSeq 500. The TCR library protocol attached unique molecular identifiers to individual cDNA molecules to correct for sequencing error and PCR bias. TCR alpha and beta chains were both sequenced, and the abundances of alpha and beta sequences in each sample were closely correlated with each other. As for how the authors treated the data: Decombinator V4 was used to annotate TCR sequences for V gene, J gene and CDR3. TCRs were defined as expanded if a significant change between any two time points was detected under a Poisson model with p below 0.0001. Abundances of TCRs were expressed as counts per million after normalisation to the total number of TCRs sequenced in each sample. TRAV1-2 paired with TRAJ12, TRAJ20 or TRAJ33 defined MAIT TCRs, while TRAV10 paired with TRAJ18 defined iNKT TCRs. VDJdb, accessed on 1 November 2021, was searched for TCRs annotated for CMV, EBV and SARS-CoV-2, and TCRs annotated for more than one antigen were excluded. TCRdb itself trimmed the public reads at Q25 with fastp, ran MiXCR and retained productive beta chains. A single entry per CDR3 protein holds the most common genes and DNA from its merged rows. The V and J calls and clone size come from TCRdb's table, not from the authors' own analysis. The sample table holds approximately 120,000 distinct CDR3 sequences, of which 14% to 15% were seen once. Around a fifth of the sample rests with the top ten.

With regard to this clonotype: There is no known antigen for this receptor. No clone much larger than this one lies a single base away; base qualities are absent.

The specimen was whole blood. This sequence uses TRBV6-5 and TRBJ2-2, and the D gene may be TRBD2, 5 bases matching. The clonotype originates from an adult who was a healthcare worker with PCR-confirmed SARS-CoV-2 infection or an uninfected control (not recorded which). Here is the DNA: TGTGCCAGCAGTTTTGAAGTTCGAAGCGGCGGGGAGCTGTTTTTT. Its protein reads: CASSFEVRSGGELFF.